Following are 32 T cell receptor beta chains from one sample sequenced in a study of CD4+ T cells in melanoma. Assay: immunoSEQ multiplex PCR; the TCRdb copy retains only in-frame clones and omits some. Here the sample spans 15,000 to 20,000 clones, over 70% being singletons. Sequencing was performed on cells from a culture (not recorded whether cultured in vitro). The receptors were sampled from a human donor with melanoma.

This clone was recorded once. The chain is built from TRBV5-8 and TRBJ2-7; D is possibly TRBD1 (5 bases). CDR1 is SGHTS and CDR2 is YDEGEE in the germline V gene. The CDR3 totals 15 residues. Trimming stripped 4 bases from V and 6 bases from J, with 20 bases between. This CDR3 reads CASSPQGLTSGEQYF. The CDR3 DNA reads TGTGCCAGCAGCCCTCAGGGCCTCACATCTGGCGAGCAGTACTTC.

This clone appeared once. Here the CDR3 reads CASSPLNGAHEKLFF. Here the CDR3 DNA reads TGTGCCAGCAGCCCCCTTAATGGAGCCCACGAAAAACTGTTTTTT. This chain uses TRBV4-2 with TRBJ1-4; D remains unclear. The CDR3 consists of 15 residues. The germline V gene has CDR1 LGHNA and CDR2 YNFKEQ. The ends were cut back, 4 bases at V and 8 bases at J, with 17 bases in the middle.

The J gene is TRBJ1-2, the V gene TRBV7-2; D uncertain. Germline lookup yields CDR1 SGHTA and CDR2 FQGNSA. V lost 2 bases, J lost 5 bases, and 9 bases lay in between. The CDR3 sequence is 13 residues long. CDR3: CASSLIGRYGYTF. The CDR3 region has the DNA TGTGCCAGCAGCTTAATCGGGAGGTATGGCTACACCTTC.

This clone is a singleton in its sample. The rearrangement uses TRBV5-6 and TRBJ1-2; D call uncertain. There are 13 residues in the CDR3. Per the germline V gene, CDR1 is SGHDT and CDR2 is YYEEEE. V was pared by 2 bases and J by 4 bases, with 9 bases between. CDR3 nucleotides: TGTGCCAGCAGCTTTGGGAGCCTCTATGGCTACACCTTC. Translating it yields CASSFGSLYGYTF. The full variable domain, with the rest looked up from reference TRBV5-6 and TRBJ1-2, is DAGVTQSPTHLIKTRGQQVTLRCSPKSGHDTVSWYQQALGQGPQFIFQYYEEEERQRGNFPDRFSGHQFPNYSSELNVNALLLGDSALYLCASSFGSLYGYTFGSGTRLTVV.

Written as DNA, the CDR3 is TGTGCCAGCAGCAAATTTACGGGGGCCGTCGACTATGGCTACACCTTC. This encodes CASSKFTGAVDYGYTF. The chain combines TRBV21-1 with TRBJ1-2. TRBV21-1 is a pseudogene locus. This CDR3 region has 16 residues.

J is TRBJ2-2 and V is TRBV9; tentatively, D is TRBD1 (6 bases). Germline assignment: CDR1 SGDLS and CDR2 YYNGEE. V lost 3 bases, J lost 4 bases, and 13 bases lay in between. The CDR3 totals 15 residues. For the CDR3, the DNA is TGTGCCAGCAGCGAACAGGGACGGCGCACCGGGGAGCTGTTTTTT. This sequence encodes CASSEQGRRTGELFF.

The chain has TRBV4-2 and TRBJ2-1, with D perhaps TRBD1 or TRBD2 (5 bases each). This CDR3 is built from 15 residues. Deletions cut 5 bases from V and 1 base from J, with 12 bases between. CDR1 LGHNA and CDR2 YNFKEQ come from the germline V gene. CDR3 sequence: CASSTGRGSYNEQFF. DNA for the CDR3: TGTGCCAGCAGCACAGGACGGGGTTCCTACAATGAGCAGTTCTTC.

This clone was detected only a few times. The chain carries TRBV29-1 and TRBJ1-2; TRBD1 agrees at 8 bases. Germline V CDR1 and CDR2: SQVTM, ANQGSEA. The CDR3 has 13 amino acids. The junction had 8 bases not matched to a gene; V was cut back by 5 bases and J by 6 bases. In DNA, the CDR3 is TGCAGCGTTCGGACAGGGATGCAGCATGGCTACACCTTC. Amino acid sequence: CSVRTGMQHGYTF.

This clone was recorded only once. The gene calls are TRBV19 and TRBJ1-4; perhaps TRBD1 as D (6 bases). V lost 5 bases, J lost 3 bases, and 13 bases lay in between. Germline V CDR1 and CDR2: LNHDA, SQIVND (reference sequence). The CDR3 runs to 15 residues. The CDR3 is CASSDGTPANEKLFF. In DNA form, the CDR3 reads TGTGCCAGTAGTGACGGGACACCCGCTAATGAAAAACTGTTTTTT. The full variable domain, completed using reference TRBV19 and TRBJ1-4, is DGGITQSPKYLFRKEGQNVTLSCEQNLNHDAMYWYRQDPGQGLRLIYYSQIVNDFQKGDIAEGYSVSREKKESFPLTVTSAQKNPTAFYLCASSDGTPANEKLFFGSGTQLSVL.

This clone has only one observation. The chain couples TRBV2 to TRBJ1-1; D is perhaps TRBD1 (5 bases). CDR1 is SNHLY, CDR2 FYNNEI, per germline. The V and J ends lost 3 bases and 10 bases respectively, with 12 bases between them. The CDR3 covers 12 residues. CDR3 protein: CASSDGGEGAFF. CDR3 bases: TGTGCCAGCAGTGACGGGGGAGAAGGAGCTTTCTTT.

The chain combines TRBV7-6 with TRBJ2-3; a weak D match, TRBD1 (7 bases). There are 20 residues in the CDR3. The V end lost 1 base, the J end lost 1 base, and 24 bases lay between the germline ends. CDR1 is SGHVS and CDR2 is FNYEAQ in the germline V gene. The CDR3 spells CASSLGGQWDGGGGTDTQYF. The CDR3 DNA follows: TGTGCCAGCAGCTTAGGGGGACAGTGGGACGGGGGCGGAGGCACAGATACGCAGTATTTT.

This clone was seen only once. The V gene is TRBV4-1, the J gene TRBJ2-7, with 16 bases identical to TRBD2. CDR1 MGHRA and CDR2 YSYEKL come from the germline V gene. This CDR3 is built from 18 residues. After removal of 0 bases from V and 6 bases from J, the junction contained 8 bases not matched to a gene. The CDR3 loop is CASSQDKGLAGGYFEQYF. The DNA for the CDR3 is TGCGCCAGCAGCCAAGACAAGGGACTAGCGGGGGGGTACTTCGAGCAGTACTTC.

The chain joins TRBV6-4 to TRBJ1-2, with 7 bases fitting TRBD1. Per the germline V gene, CDR1 is MRHNA and CDR2 is SNTAGT. J was trimmed by 4 bases and V by 0 bases; bases with no gene match: 2. The CDR3 is made up of 14 amino acids. The CDR3 region is CASSDSAGGYGYTF. In DNA form, the CDR3 reads TGTGCCAGCAGTGACTCCGCAGGGGGCTATGGCTACACCTTC.

The chain links TRBV6-1 to TRBJ2-2; TRBD2 is a possible D gene (5 bases). Trimming shortened V by 4 bases and J by 4 bases, and 10 bases separated the two germline ends. CDR3 length equals 14 residues. Looked up from germline, CDR1 is MNHNS and CDR2 is SASEGT. The CDR3 spells CASSVGGGTGELFF. The CDR3 DNA sequence: TGTGCCAGCAGTGTCGGAGGAGGCACCGGGGAGCTGTTTTTT.

The chain has TRBV11-2 and TRBJ1-3; TRBD1 might be the D (5 bases). V lost 5 bases and J 0 bases, leaving 14 bases between the germline ends. Germline V gene sequence: CDR1 SGHAT, CDR2 FQNNGV. The CDR3 has 16 amino acids. CDR3 amino acids: CASSARPGLSGNTIYF. The CDR3 region has the DNA TGTGCCAGCAGCGCCAGACCGGGGCTCTCTGGAAACACCATATATTTT. Drawing the rest from reference TRBV11-2 and TRBJ1-3, the complete variable domain is EAGVAQSPRYKIIEKRQSVAFWCNPISGHATLYWYQQILGQGPKLLIQFQNNGVVDDSQLPKDRFSAERLKGVDSTLKIQPAKLEDSAVYLCASSARPGLSGNTIYFGEGSWLTVV.

In its sample, this clone was seen once. The chain joins TRBV11-2 to TRBJ2-3; D ambiguous. This CDR3 has 15 residues. The germline V gene has CDR1 SGHAT and CDR2 FQNNGV. Trimming removed 5 bases from V and 1 base from J, with 13 bases in between. The DNA of the CDR3 is TGTGCCAGCAGCCGGATTGGCGGACGCACAGATACGCAGTATTTT. This sequence encodes CASSRIGGRTDTQYF.

The chain combines TRBV5-5 with TRBJ1-1, with TRBD1 matching over 9 bases. Trimming removed 3 bases from V and 4 bases from J; junction bases left unmatched: 16. CDR1 SGHKS and CDR2 YYEKEE come from the germline V gene (reference sequence). The CDR3 is made up of 18 amino acids. CDR3 region: CASSSLTVGQGGVTEAFF. CDR3 nucleotides: TGTGCCAGCAGCTCACTAACGGTGGGACAGGGTGGTGTCACTGAAGCTTTCTTT.

The CDR3 DNA reads as TGTGCCAGCAGTAGAGGGTATTCGGGCAACACTGAAGCTTTCTTT. It encodes CASSRGYSGNTEAFF. The chain employs TRBV6-1 and TRBJ1-1; D gene ambiguous. V lost 5 bases and J 2 bases, leaving 15 bases between the germline ends. Germline lookup yields CDR1 MNHNS and CDR2 SASEGT. This CDR3 is 15 amino acids long.

The rearrangement joins TRBV15 to TRBJ1-2; 7 nucleotides match TRBD1. This CDR3 spans 15 amino acids. The V and J ends lost 3 bases and 6 bases, in that order; junction bases with no gene match: 10. Germline-derived CDR1 and CDR2 are LNHNV and YYDKDF (reference sequence). This CDR3 reads CATSSLDRVGNGYTF. CDR3 sequence (DNA): TGTGCCACCAGCAGCCTAGACAGGGTCGGAAATGGCTACACCTTC. The whole variable domain, filled in from reference TRBV15 and TRBJ1-2, reads DAMVIQNPRYQVTQFGKPVTLSCSQTLNHNVMYWYQQKSSQAPKLLFHYYDKDFNNEADTPDNFQSRRPNTSFCFLDIRSPGLGDTAMYLCATSSLDRVGNGYTFGSGTRLTVV.

The chain carries TRBV5-1 and TRBJ1-3; D is perhaps TRBD1 (5 bases). Germline-derived CDR1 and CDR2 are SGHRS and YFSETQ. V was trimmed by 4 bases and J by 0 bases, leaving 20 bases between them. The CDR3 consists of 18 residues. CDR3 sequence: CASSPLTKTASSGNTIYF. CDR3 bases: TGCGCCAGCAGCCCCCTTACCAAGACAGCGAGCTCTGGAAACACCATATATTTT.

This chain connects TRBV5-1 to TRBJ2-3, with 16 bases lining up with TRBD2. V dropped 6 bases and J dropped 4; count of bases not matched to a gene: 8. The CDR3 length is 17 residues. Germline V gives CDR1 SGHRS, CDR2 YFSETQ. In DNA, the CDR3 is TGCGCCAGCACACCACAGGGACTAGCGGGGGGGGCAGATACGCAGTATTTT. Its translation: CASTPQGLAGGADTQYF.

The chain is built from TRBV9 and TRBJ2-3; 8 bases align to TRBD2. Germline V gene lookup returns CDR1 SGDLS and CDR2 YYNGEE. V dropped 1 base and J dropped 8; count of bases not matched to a gene: 12. This CDR3 spans 16 amino acids. The DNA of the CDR3 is TGTGCCAGCAGCGTAAGGTGGCACGGGGGGGCAGGTACGCAGTATTTT. Translating it yields CASSVRWHGGAGTQYF.

J is TRBJ2-7 and V is TRBV5-1, with D uncertain. V lost 2 bases and J lost 6, with 12 bases in between. Germline loops: CDR1 SGHRS, CDR2 YFSETQ. The CDR3 has 13 residues. CDR3 DNA sequence: TGCGCCAGCAGCTTCGACACCAGAACCGAGCAGTACTTC. Amino acid sequence: CASSFDTRTEQYF.

The DNA for the CDR3 is TGTGCCAGCACCTTGGGGGGGCCCAAAGAGACCCAGTACTTC. Residues: CASTLGGPKETQYF. The chain links TRBV6-1 to TRBJ2-5, with a weak D call TRBD2 (7 bases). Germline CDR1 reads MNHNS; CDR2 reads SASEGT. CDR3 size: 14 residues. V gave up 7 bases and J gave up 3 bases, with 15 bases separating them.

The CDR3 DNA follows: TGCAGCGTCTCTAATAGCGATGAGCAGTTCTTC. Translation: CSVSNSDEQFF. The chain carries TRBV29-1 and TRBJ2-1, with a possible D match to TRBD2 (5 bases). Trimming removed 6 bases at V and 8 bases at J, with 11 bases between. The CDR3 has 11 residues. Germline loops: CDR1 SQVTM, CDR2 ANQGSEA.

The rearrangement uses TRBV19 and TRBJ1-5; D is undetermined. Germline CDR1 is LNHDA and CDR2 is SQIVND (reference sequence). The CDR3 spans 12 residues. Trimming shortened V by 0 bases and J by 13 bases, and 10 bases separated the two germline ends. CDR3 in amino acids: CASSIEASYQHF. In DNA, the CDR3 is TGTGCCAGTAGTATAGAGGCCAGCTATCAGCATTTT.

The rearrangement joins TRBV7-6 to TRBJ1-5; D not certain. Germline V gene data show CDR1 as SGHVS and CDR2 as FNYEAQ. V lost 1 base and J lost 3, with 4 bases in between. This CDR3 comprises 13 residues. DNA for the CDR3: TGTGCCAGCAGCTTAGGGGTCAATCAGCCCCAGCATTTT. It is translated as CASSLGVNQPQHF.

The chain has TRBV6-1 and TRBJ2-3; tentatively, D is TRBD1 or TRBD2 (5 bases each). With 7 bases removed from V and 4 bases from J, the gap between germline ends came to 18 bases. The germline gives CDR1 MNHNS, CDR2 SASEGT. CDR3 length: 15 residues. CDR3 sequence (DNA): TGTGCCAGCACCCGAGGGGTTATCGGGGCAGATACGCAGTATTTT. Protein: CASTRGVIGADTQYF.

This clone was detected only once. This sequence joins TRBV19 and TRBJ1-5; tentatively, D is TRBD1 (5 bases). Between the trimmed V and J ends, which lost 5 bases and 3 bases, there was a span of 8 bases. CDR3 length equals 13 residues. Germline CDR1 reads LNHDA; CDR2 reads SQIVND (reference sequence). The CDR3 DNA sequence: TGTGCCAGTAGTGTGGGGGTCAATCAGCCCCAGCATTTT. Amino acids: CASSVGVNQPQHF.

The chain is built from TRBV27 and TRBJ1-1; D ambiguous. CDR1 and CDR2 (germline): MNHEY, SMNVEV (reference sequence). Trimming took 5 bases from V and 2 from J, leaving 9 bases between them. The length of the CDR3 is 13 residues. CDR3 sequence reads: CASSIQANTEAFF. CDR3 bases: TGTGCCAGCAGTATCCAGGCTAACACTGAAGCTTTCTTT.

The sample holds one count of this clone. The chain carries TRBV4-1 and TRBJ2-5; D is possibly TRBD2 (6 bases). V dropped 4 bases and J dropped 1 base, with 10 bases sitting between them. There are 14 residues in the CDR3. CDR1 is MGHRA and CDR2 is YSYEKL in the germline V gene. CDR3 sequence (DNA): TGCGCCAGCAGCCGAGGACTACCCCAAGAGACCCAGTACTTC. Protein product: CASSRGLPQETQYF.

The V and J genes are TRBV7-3 and TRBJ2-7; no clear D gene. CDR1 is SGHTA, CDR2 FQGTGA, per germline. The CDR3 loop spans 15 amino acids. Trimming shortened V by 1 base and J by 0 bases, and 10 bases separated the two germline ends. CDR3 DNA sequence: TGTGCCAGCAGCTTAAAGGGTAGGAGCTCCTACGAGCAGTACTTC. It yields the protein CASSLKGRSSYEQYF. Combining the CDR3 with reference TRBV7-3 and TRBJ2-7 gives the whole variable domain GAGVSQTPSNKVTEKGKYVELRCDPISGHTALYWYRQSLGQGPEFLIYFQGTGAADDSGLPNDRFFAVRPEGSVSTLKIQRTERGDSAVYLCASSLKGRSSYEQYFGPGTRLTVT.